The T cell receptor (beta chain) described here comes from a study of T cells in localized non-small cell lung cancer. Study results and limitations: Out of the top 100 tumor clones, a median around 60 were seen in adjacent lung. Elevated blood T cell density was associated with longer overall survival.

This clone was counted a single time. No antigen is known for it. The repertoire was sequenced with immunoSEQ multiplex PCR; TCRdb's copy has only in-frame clones and lacks some. Of some 29,000 clones in the sample, roughly 90% are singletons; the top ten hold about 3%. This CDR3 contains 14 residues. V was clipped by 6 bases and J by 9 bases; unmatched bases: 10. Germline CDR1 reads LNHDA; CDR2 reads SQIVND (reference sequence). Sequences were derived from peripheral blood, sampled before any cancer treatment. The sequence came from a woman aged 18-55 years with stage I lung adenocarcinoma. This chain joins TRBV19 and TRBJ2-1, with 8 positions matching TRBD2. As DNA, the CDR3 is TGTGCCAGTAGGTCGGCGGGAGGTGGTGGTGAGCAGTTCTTC. This encodes CASRSAGGGGEQFF.